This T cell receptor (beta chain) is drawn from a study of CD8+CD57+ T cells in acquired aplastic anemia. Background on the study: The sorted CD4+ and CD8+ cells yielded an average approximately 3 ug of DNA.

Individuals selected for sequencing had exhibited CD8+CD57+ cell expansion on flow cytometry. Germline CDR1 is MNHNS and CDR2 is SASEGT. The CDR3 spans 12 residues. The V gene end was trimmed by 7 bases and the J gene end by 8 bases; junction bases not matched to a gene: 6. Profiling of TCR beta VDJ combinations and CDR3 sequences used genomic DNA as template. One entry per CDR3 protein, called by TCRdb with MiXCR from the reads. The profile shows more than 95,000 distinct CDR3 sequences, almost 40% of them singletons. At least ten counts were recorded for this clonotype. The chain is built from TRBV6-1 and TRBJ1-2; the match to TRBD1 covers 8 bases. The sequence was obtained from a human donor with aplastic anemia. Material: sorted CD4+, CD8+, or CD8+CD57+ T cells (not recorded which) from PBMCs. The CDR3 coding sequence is TGTGCCAGCACCCCAGGACAGGGCGGCTACACCTTC. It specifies CASTPGQGGYTF.